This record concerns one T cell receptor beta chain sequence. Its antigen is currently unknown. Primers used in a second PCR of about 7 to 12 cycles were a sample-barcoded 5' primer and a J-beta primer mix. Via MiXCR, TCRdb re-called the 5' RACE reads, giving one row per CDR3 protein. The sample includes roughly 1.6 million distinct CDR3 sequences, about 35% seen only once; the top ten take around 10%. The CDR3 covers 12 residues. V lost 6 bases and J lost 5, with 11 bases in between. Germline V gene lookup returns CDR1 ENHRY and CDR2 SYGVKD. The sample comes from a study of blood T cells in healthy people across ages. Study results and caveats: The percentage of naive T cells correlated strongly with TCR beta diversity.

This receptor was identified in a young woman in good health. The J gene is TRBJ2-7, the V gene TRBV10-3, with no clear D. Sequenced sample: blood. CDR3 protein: CAISGRLNEQYF. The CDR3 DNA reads TGTGCCATCAGCGGACGACTTAACGAGCAGTACTTC.